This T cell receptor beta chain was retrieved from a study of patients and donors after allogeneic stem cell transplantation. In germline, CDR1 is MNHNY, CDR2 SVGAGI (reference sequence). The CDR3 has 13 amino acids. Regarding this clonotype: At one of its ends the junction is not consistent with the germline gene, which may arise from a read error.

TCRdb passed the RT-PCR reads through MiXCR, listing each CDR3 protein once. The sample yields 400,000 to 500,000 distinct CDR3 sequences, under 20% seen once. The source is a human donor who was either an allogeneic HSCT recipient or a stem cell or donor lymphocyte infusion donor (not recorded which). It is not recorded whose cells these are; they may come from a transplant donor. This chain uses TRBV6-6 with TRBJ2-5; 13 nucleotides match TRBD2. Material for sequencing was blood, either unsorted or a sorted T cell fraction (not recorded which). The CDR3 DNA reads TGTGCCAGCAGTTACTCGACTAGCGGGGGGCCGGACTTC. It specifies CASSYSTSGGPDF.